These 18 T cell receptor beta chains were sequenced from one sample in a study of shared clonotypes between healthy human individuals. Profiling relied on immunoSEQ multiplex PCR, and the TCRdb table lists in-frame clones only, not all of them. The data show some 2 million clones, about 95% seen once. The naive CD8 population came from CD45RO-negative cells selected for CCR7, without terminally differentiated effector memory CD45RA+ cells. Sequences were obtained from naive CD8+ T cells sorted from blood. Every receptor here comes from a man in his late teens or twenties in good health.

The CDR3 reads CASSLVSRLSSYEQYF. The CDR3 DNA reads as TGTGCCAGCAGCTTAGTTAGCCGATTAAGCTCCTACGAGCAGTACTTC. The V gene is TRBV7-9, the J gene TRBJ2-7; the D is unclear. The length of the CDR3 is 16 residues. CDR1 is SEHNR, CDR2 FQNEAQ, per germline (reference sequence). V was cut by 1 base and J by 0 bases, with 13 bases left in between.

The chain is built from TRBV6-5 and TRBJ2-7, with TRBD1 matching 8 bases. This CDR3 region has 15 residues. Germline trimming cut 5 bases from V and 0 bases from J; bases unmatched to any gene: 6. Germline V gene data show CDR1 as MNHEY and CDR2 as SVGAGI. CDR3 sequence reads: CASSKDREYSYEQYF. Written as DNA, the CDR3 is TGTGCCAGCAGTAAGGACAGGGAGTACTCCTACGAGCAGTACTTC.

In DNA form, the CDR3 reads TGTGCCAGTAGTATTACGGACAGGTCCAATCAGCCCCAGCATTTT. It specifies CASSITDRSNQPQHF. The chain combines TRBV19 with TRBJ1-5; TRBD1 agrees at 7 bases. Germline V lookup: CDR1 LNHDA, CDR2 SQIVND (reference sequence). The length of the CDR3 is 15 residues. V was pared by 3 bases and J by 3 bases, with 5 bases of the junction left unmatched.

The genes are TRBV27 and TRBJ2-3, with D tentatively TRBD1 or TRBD2 (5 bases each). V lost 7 bases and J 2 bases, leaving 13 bases between the germline ends. This CDR3 comprises 14 residues. Germline V lookup: CDR1 MNHEY, CDR2 SMNVEV (reference sequence). DNA of the CDR3: TGTGCCAGCACCCAAGCCGGGACCACAGATACGCAGTATTTT. Translating gives CASTQAGTTDTQYF.

The chain recombines TRBV5-1 with TRBJ2-7; the D is unclear. Germline V gives CDR1 SGHRS, CDR2 YFSETQ. The CDR3 is made up of 16 amino acids. V was clipped by 0 bases and J by 3 bases, with 16 bases between them. The CDR3 DNA follows: TGCGCCAGCAGCTTGGCCGTCATTCAAGGCGGCTACGAGCAGTACTTC. Amino acids: CASSLAVIQGGYEQYF. The variable domain in full, with the rest retrieved from reference TRBV5-1 and TRBJ2-7, is KAGVTQTPRYLIKTRGQQVTLSCSPISGHRSVSWYQQTPGQGLQFLFEYFSETQRNKGNFPGRFSGRQFSNSRSEMNVSTLELGDSALYLCASSLAVIQGGYEQYFGPGTRLTVT.

The rearrangement uses TRBV10-3 and TRBJ2-2, with 8 bases aligning to TRBD2. CDR3 length equals 17 residues. Trimming took 8 bases from V and 3 from J; bases not matched to a gene: 14. Germline loops: CDR1 ENHRY, CDR2 SYGVKD. The CDR3: CAIPLIPRSGDTGELFF. CDR3 nucleotides: TGTGCCATCCCTCTTATACCCCGTAGCGGGGACACCGGGGAGCTGTTTTTT.

This rearrangement joins TRBV7-9 to TRBJ1-1; D gene unclear. Looked up from germline, CDR1 is SEHNR and CDR2 is FQNEAQ (reference sequence). The CDR3 is 14 amino acids. V lost 5 bases, J lost 3 bases, and 13 bases lay in between. In nucleotides, the CDR3 is TGTGCCAGCAGCCGGTTGAGCGGGGACACTGAAGCTTTCTTT. Encoded protein: CASSRLSGDTEAFF.

The V gene is TRBV4-3, the J gene TRBJ2-3, with 9 nucleotides matching TRBD1. Germline V CDR1 and CDR2: LGHNA, YSLEER. V dropped 3 bases and J dropped 4; count of bases not matched to a gene: 11. This CDR3 spans 17 amino acids. As DNA, the CDR3 is TGCGCCAGCAGCCAGGCTACAGGGGGCGCGATCGCAGATACGCAGTATTTT. Its translation: CASSQATGGAIADTQYF.

The genes are TRBV6-1 and TRBJ1-6; D remains unclear. The CDR3 is 12 amino acids. V gave up 2 bases and J gave up 12 bases, with 8 bases separating them. Germline V gives CDR1 MNHNS, CDR2 SASEGT. CDR3 nucleotide sequence: TGTGCCAGCAGTGAAATTCCGGAACCCCTCCACTTT. As protein: CASSEIPEPLHF.

The CDR3 DNA sequence: TGTGCCAGCAGCGTAGGAGCTAGGGCCTACGAGCAGTACTTC. Residues: CASSVGARAYEQYF. This sequence joins TRBV9 and TRBJ2-7; D gene ambiguous. CDR1 and CDR2 from the germline V gene are SGDLS and YYNGEE. The ends were cut back, 0 bases at V and 2 bases at J, with 9 bases in the middle. The CDR3 is 14 residues long.

This clone was picked up one time. The V and J genes are TRBV6-1 and TRBJ1-5; possible D gene TRBD1, 5 bases. The germline V gene encodes CDR1 MNHNS and CDR2 SASEGT. The V and J ends lost 8 bases and 2 bases respectively, with 16 bases between them. There are 15 residues in the CDR3. The CDR3 is CASRVTGDRNQPQHF. CDR3 coding DNA: TGTGCCAGCCGCGTGACGGGGGACCGCAATCAGCCCCAGCATTTT.

The chain joins TRBV5-4 to TRBJ2-1; TRBD2 matches 10 bases. J lost 8 bases, V lost 5 bases, and 7 bases had no gene match. The CDR3 has 14 amino acids. Per germline, CDR1 SGHNT and CDR2 YYREEE (reference sequence). The CDR3: CASRVSGGPYEQFF. For the CDR3, the DNA is TGTGCCAGCAGGGTTAGCGGGGGGCCCTATGAGCAGTTCTTC.

As for this clone: The sample holds other DNA sequences that translate to the same CDR3. The chain has TRBV2 and TRBJ2-3; D not resolved. This CDR3 spans 11 amino acids. Germline CDR1 and CDR2: SNHLY and FYNNEI. Trimming shortened V by 6 bases and J by 6 bases, and 7 bases separated the two germline ends. In DNA form, the CDR3 reads TGTGCCAGCAGCCCTCCCGATACGCAGTATTTT. Its protein product is CASSPPDTQYF.

This chain connects TRBV27 to TRBJ2-7; 9 positions agree with TRBD1. This CDR3 contains 14 residues. With 7 bases clipped from V and 5 bases from J, the junction kept 9 bases outside the gene matches. Germline CDR1 reads MNHEY; CDR2 reads SMNVEV (reference sequence). The CDR3 region is CASTRGTGSHEQYF. CDR3 in DNA: TGTGCCAGCACTAGGGGGACAGGGTCACACGAGCAGTACTTC.

Regarding this clone: Other nucleotide sequences in the sample specify the same CDR3. The chain uses TRBV28 and TRBJ2-7, with 9 nucleotides matching TRBD1. CDR3 size: 14 residues. V was pared by 6 bases and J by 1 base, with 4 bases of the junction left unmatched. From germline, CDR1 is MDHEN and CDR2 SYDVKM. CDR3 sequence reads: CASSLTGGSYEQYF. In DNA form, the CDR3 reads TGTGCCAGCAGCCTGACAGGGGGGTCCTACGAGCAGTACTTC.

The chain uses TRBV7-6 and TRBJ2-1; 7 bases fit TRBD2. CDR1 and CDR2 from the germline V gene are SGHVS and FNYEAQ. V was clipped by 1 base and J by 2 bases; unmatched bases: 5. CDR3 length: 16 amino acids. CDR3 sequence (DNA): TGTGCCAGCAGCTTAGAGACGGGACTACCCTACAATGAGCAGTTCTTC. Translating it yields CASSLETGLPYNEQFF. Using reference TRBV7-6 and TRBJ2-1 for the parts outside the CDR3, the full variable domain is GAGVSQSPRYKVTKRGQDVALRCDPISGHVSLYWYRQALGQGPEFLTYFNYEAQQDKSGLPNDRFSAERPEGSISTLTIQRTEQRDSAMYRCASSLETGLPYNEQFFGPGTRLTVL.

The J gene is TRBJ2-5, the V gene TRBV4-1, with a possible D match to TRBD2 (6 bases). The CDR3 covers 14 residues. CDR1 and CDR2 (germline): MGHRA, YSYEKL. V lost 2 bases and J lost 4, with 11 bases in between. CDR3 DNA sequence: TGCGCCAGCAGCCAATCCGGGACTGGAGAGACCCAGTACTTC. It translates to CASSQSGTGETQYF.

The chain uses TRBV30 and TRBJ1-4; D gene unclear. The ends were cut back, 5 bases at V and 0 bases at J, with 7 bases in the middle. The CDR3 has 13 amino acids. CDR1 and CDR2 from the germline V gene are GTSNPN and SVGIG (reference sequence). CDR3 sequence reads: CAWSLATNEKLFF. CDR3 DNA sequence: TGTGCCTGGTCCCTTGCAACTAATGAAAAACTGTTTTTT.